A single sample is the source of the 14 T cell receptor beta chains below, sequenced in a study of OX40 agonist ivuxolimab in advanced cancers. Profiled with immunoSEQ multiplex PCR; TCRdb holds only in-frame clones, not every one. The sample has about 66,000 clones, over 80% seen once; the top ten hold 0.3% to 0.35%. Sequenced material: CD4+ or CD8+ T cells sorted from blood, taken in a trial of the OX40 agonist ivuxolimab. These TCRs come from an adult with an advanced solid tumor such as melanoma, head and neck, liver or kidney cancer.

This rearrangement joins TRBV7-2 to TRBJ2-7; 9 bases are shared with TRBD2. The CDR3 contains 14 residues. The germline gives CDR1 SGHTA, CDR2 FQGNSA. V was clipped by 5 bases and J by 6 bases; unmatched bases: 8. CDR3 sequence (DNA): TGTGCCAGCAGCCTCGCGGGGGGGTTTGGCGAGCAGTACTTC. Translated: CASSLAGGFGEQYF.

The chain links TRBV27 to TRBJ2-3; no definite D call. The V end lost 3 bases, the J end lost 1 base, and 5 bases lay between the germline ends. Per the germline V gene, CDR1 is MNHEY and CDR2 is SMNVEV (reference sequence). The CDR3 runs to 13 residues. This chain's CDR3 is CASSFWGTDTQYF. DNA for the CDR3: TGTGCCAGCAGTTTTTGGGGCACAGATACGCAGTATTTT.

This clone was observed a single time. The V gene is TRBV5-4, the J gene TRBJ1-6; D ambiguous. Trimming removed 4 bases from V and 10 bases from J, with 18 bases in between. The CDR3 covers 15 residues. Looked up from germline, CDR1 is SGHNT and CDR2 is YYREEE (reference sequence). CDR3 sequence: CASSPGSQSDSPLHF. As DNA, the CDR3 is TGTGCCAGCAGCCCGGGGTCTCAATCGGACTCACCCCTCCACTTT.

V gene TRBV21-1 combines with J gene TRBJ2-1; the table's D gene call, TRBD2, was not cross checked with the DNA. TRBV21-1 is a known pseudogene. The CDR3 sequence is 20 residues long. CDR3 nucleotides: TGTGCCAGCAGCATGGCGCCAGAACTAGCGGGAGGGCCCCTAACCAATGAGCAGTTCTTC. Amino acid sequence: CASSMAPELAGGPLTNEQFF.

This clone was found once. The rearrangement joins TRBV10-1 to TRBJ2-1, with 10 bases lining up with TRBD2. The length of the CDR3 is 15 residues. Germline V gives CDR1 WNHNN, CDR2 SYGVQD (reference sequence). The ends lost 0 bases at V and 9 bases at J; junction bases unmatched: 5. The DNA of the CDR3 is TGCGCCAGCAGTGAGTCGGCTAGCGGGAGAACTGAGCAGTTCTTC. Translated, it gives CASSESASGRTEQFF.

The chain links TRBV19 to TRBJ1-5, with TRBD1 matching over 7 bases. V lost 7 bases, J lost 9 bases, and 15 bases stayed unmatched. The CDR3 spans 15 residues. CDR1 and CDR2 (germline): LNHDA, SQIVND (reference sequence). The CDR3 region is CASKGLEGQLLPQHF. The CDR3, as DNA: TGTGCCAGTAAAGGGTTGGAGGGACAGTTACTGCCCCAGCATTTT.

This chain connects TRBV11-2 to TRBJ2-1; 12 bases map to TRBD2. This CDR3 comprises 18 residues. V was clipped by 0 bases and J by 6 bases; unmatched bases: 9. Germline CDR1 is SGHAT and CDR2 is FQNNGV. For the CDR3, the DNA is TGTGCCAGCAGCTTAGATTTCGCTAGCGGGAGGGCCGGCAATGAGCAGTTCTTC. Its protein is CASSLDFASGRAGNEQFF.

The chain has TRBV10-1 and TRBJ2-7; 7 bases match TRBD1. From germline, CDR1 is WNHNN and CDR2 SYGVQD (reference sequence). The CDR3 covers 16 residues. Trimming took 0 bases from V and 0 from J; bases not matched to a gene: 5. This CDR3 is CASSESSGQNSYEQYF. The CDR3 DNA sequence: TGCGCCAGCAGTGAGTCTTCGGGACAGAACTCCTACGAGCAGTACTTC.

CDR3 nucleotides: TGTGCCAGCAGCCCCTGGGACGATGAAAAACTGTTTTTT. Amino acid sequence: CASSPWDDEKLFF. J is TRBJ1-4 and V is TRBV7-6; D is possibly TRBD1 (5 bases). The CDR3 contains 13 residues. Trimming took off 5 bases at V and 6 bases at J, with 10 bases between the two ends. The germline CDR1 and CDR2 sequences are SGHVS and FNYEAQ.

V and J are TRBV6-6 and TRBJ1-1, with no clear D. The CDR3 length is 12 residues. Per the germline V gene, CDR1 is MNHNY and CDR2 is SVGAGI (reference sequence). V was pared by 5 bases and J by 0 bases, with 4 bases between. For the CDR3, the DNA is TGTGCCAGCAGTCCTATGAACACTGAAGCTTTCTTT. It translates to CASSPMNTEAFF.

This chain connects TRBV28 to TRBJ2-2; no clear D. The CDR3 has 16 residues. Germline CDR1 MDHEN, CDR2 SYDVKM. Trimming pared 6 bases from V and 3 bases from J, leaving 17 bases between. The CDR3 nucleotides are TGTGCCAGCAGCCCACCCCCCCTCTCCGACACCGGGGAGCTGTTTTTT. It codes for CASSPPPLSDTGELFF.

The gene calls are TRBV5-5 and TRBJ2-3; D is perhaps TRBD1 (7 bases). The V end was cut by 0 bases, the J end by 5 bases, with 16 bases between. CDR3 length: 16 residues. Per germline, CDR1 SGHKS and CDR2 YYEKEE (reference sequence). Written as DNA, the CDR3 is TGTGCCAGCAGCTTGGCGACAGGGAGGTCGGTAGATACGCAGTATTTT. Amino acids: CASSLATGRSVDTQYF.

There are many counts of this clone. The chain carries TRBV28 and TRBJ1-2; D not certain. V was clipped by 8 bases and J by 8 bases, with 24 bases between them. Germline V gives CDR1 MDHEN, CDR2 SYDVKM. CDR3 length equals 15 residues. CDR3 nucleotide sequence: TGTGCCAGCGCTTTGGGAGGTACATCCCGAAGGGGCTACACCTTC. Its translation: CASALGGTSRRGYTF.

The chain combines TRBV27 with TRBJ2-4, with 9 bases aligning to TRBD2. The CDR3 is made up of 15 amino acids. Trimming took 6 bases from V and 6 from J; bases not matched to a gene: 9. Germline V gives CDR1 MNHEY, CDR2 SMNVEV (reference sequence). The CDR3, as DNA: TGTGCCAGCAGCAACATGGGACTAGCTGGAAACATTCAGTACTTC. It codes for CASSNMGLAGNIQYF.